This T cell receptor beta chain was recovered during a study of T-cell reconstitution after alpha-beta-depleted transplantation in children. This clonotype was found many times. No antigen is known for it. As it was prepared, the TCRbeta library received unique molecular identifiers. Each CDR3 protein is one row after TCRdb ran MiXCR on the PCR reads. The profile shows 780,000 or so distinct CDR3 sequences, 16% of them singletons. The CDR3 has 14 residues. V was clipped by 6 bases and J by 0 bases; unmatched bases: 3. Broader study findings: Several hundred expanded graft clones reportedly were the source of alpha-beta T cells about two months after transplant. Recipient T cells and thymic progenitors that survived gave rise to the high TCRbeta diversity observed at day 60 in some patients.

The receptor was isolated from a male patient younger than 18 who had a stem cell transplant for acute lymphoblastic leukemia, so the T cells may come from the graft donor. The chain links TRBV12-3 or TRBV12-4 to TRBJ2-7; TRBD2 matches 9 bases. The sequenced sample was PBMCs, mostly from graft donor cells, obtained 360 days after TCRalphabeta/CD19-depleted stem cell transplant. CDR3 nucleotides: TGTGCCAGCAGAAGCGGGGGGTACTCCTACGAGCAGTACTTC. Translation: CASRSGGYSYEQYF.